This T cell receptor (beta chain) was documented in a study of identical twins. Notes on the study in general: The presence of invariant MAIT and iNKT cells could partly confound analyses of zero-insertion sequences.

TCRdb analysed the 5' RACE reads with MiXCR anew, one entry per CDR3 protein. The sample has fewer than 250,000 distinct CDR3 sequences, more than 15% seen once; the top ten hold 40% to 45%. Between the trimmed V and J ends, which lost 7 bases and 5 bases, there was a span of 12 bases. Germline lookup yields CDR1 SQVTM and CDR2 ANQGSEA. This CDR3 is 12 amino acids long. This clonotype was observed many times. Its specificity is unknown. This sample was shared with a second study, whose subject was T cells expressing NK-cell markers.

The specimen was CD8+ T cells sorted from blood. The TCR comes from a woman aged 18-29 years in good health. This chain links TRBV29-1 with TRBJ2-1; the D is unclear. The CDR3 nucleotides are TGCAGCGGCAGCGCCGGCGACAATGAGCAGTTCTTC. Its protein product is CSGSAGDNEQFF.